The T cell receptor beta chain under discussion was sequenced for a study of response to subunit inactivated influenza vaccine. General study points: That few new T cells are recruited by each seasonal influenza vaccination was the authors' suggestion.

This clonotype was seen ten or more times. What it binds is not known. One entry per CDR3 protein, called by TCRdb with MiXCR from the RT-PCR reads. This table has fewer than 600,000 distinct CDR3 sequences, approximately 7.3% appearing once. The CDR3 extends over 14 amino acids. The V gene lost 6 bases and the J gene lost 1 base, with 12 bases spanning the gap. Germline assignment: CDR1 MGHDK and CDR2 SYGVNS. The clonotype was recovered from a man aged 50 to 75 who received an inactivated influenza vaccine. The sample in question was PBMCs from blood, obtained about 23 months after vaccination. The J gene is TRBJ1-1, the V gene TRBV25-1; TRBD1 is a possible D gene (5 bases). CDR3 nucleotide sequence: TGTGCCAGCAGGATTTCAGGGAAGAACACTGAAGCTTTCTTT. Protein product: CASRISGKNTEAFF.